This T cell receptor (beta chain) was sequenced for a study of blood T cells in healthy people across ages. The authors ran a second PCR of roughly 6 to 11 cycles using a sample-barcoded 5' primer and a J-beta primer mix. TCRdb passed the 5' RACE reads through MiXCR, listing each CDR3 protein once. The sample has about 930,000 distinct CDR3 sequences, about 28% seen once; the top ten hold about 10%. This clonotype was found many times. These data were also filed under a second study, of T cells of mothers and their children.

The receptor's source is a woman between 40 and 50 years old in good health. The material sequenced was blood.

This CDR3 is CASSLQPSGYNEQFF. The CDR3 DNA reads TGCGCCAGCAGCTTGCAGCCTAGCGGGTACAATGAGCAGTTCTTC. V gene TRBV5-1 combines with J gene TRBJ2-1; 8 bases are shared with TRBD2. Losses at the gene ends were 1 base for V and 4 bases for J; bases not matched to a gene: 4. CDR1 is SGHRS and CDR2 is YFSETQ in the germline V gene. This CDR3 contains 15 residues.